The TCR beta chain described here comes from a study of OX40 agonist ivuxolimab in advanced cancers. CDR1 is SEHNR, CDR2 FQNEAQ, per germline (reference sequence). The germline V and J ends were trimmed by 1 base and 10 bases, with 7 bases remaining between them. CDR3 length: 12 amino acids. Repertoires were generated with immunoSEQ multiplex PCR, while TCRdb's copy carries only in-frame clones and drops some. The table has 22,000 or so clones, roughly nine tenths seen once. This sequence joins TRBV7-9 and TRBJ2-2, with no clear D. Here the sequenced sample was CD4+ or CD8+ T cells sorted from blood, taken in a trial of the OX40 agonist ivuxolimab. The sequence derives from an adult with an advanced solid tumor such as melanoma, head and neck, liver or kidney cancer. The DNA of the CDR3 is TGTGCCAGCAGCTTAGGTGTCGCGGAGCTGTTTTTT. It is translated as CASSLGVAELFF. The variable domain in full, completed from reference TRBV7-9 and TRBJ2-2, reads DTGVSQNPRHKITKRGQNVTFRCDPISEHNRLYWYRQTLGQGPEFLTYFQNEAQLEKSRLLSDRFSAERPKGSFSTLEIQRTEQGDSAMYLCASSLGVAELFFGEGSRLTVL.